The 8 T cell receptor beta chains below were found in one sample sequenced in a study of blood T cell repertoires in COVID-19. The method was immunoSEQ multiplex PCR; TCRdb's version includes in-frame clones alone and lacks a portion of them. The table shows almost 35,000 clones, with roughly 80% occurring only once. Sequenced: peripheral blood. Source of these receptors: an elderly man with acute or convalescent COVID-19.

This clone is a singleton in its sample. The V and J genes are TRBV19 and TRBJ1-6, with TRBD1 matching 9 bases. This CDR3 is 14 amino acids long. Looked up from germline, CDR1 is LNHDA and CDR2 is SQIVND (reference sequence). Trimming removed 6 bases from V and 8 bases from J; junction bases left unmatched: 5. CDR3 nucleotide sequence: TGTGCCAGTAGCCTTCGGACAGGGGATTCACCCCTCCACTTT. Translated: CASSLRTGDSPLHF.

This chain uses TRBV10-3 with TRBJ2-7; possibly TRBD2 for D (6 bases). CDR3 length equals 12 residues. The V end was cut by 6 bases, the J end by 11 bases, with 17 bases between. Germline CDR1 and CDR2: ENHRY and SYGVKD. CDR3 loop: CAIRERDSMEYF. As DNA, the CDR3 is TGTGCCATCAGGGAACGGGACTCGATGGAGTACTTC.

The chain combines TRBV11-3 with TRBJ2-2; perhaps TRBD2 as D (6 bases). The CDR3 is made up of 15 amino acids. V lost 5 bases to trimming and J lost 0 bases, with 10 bases between them. The germline gives CDR1 SGHNT, CDR2 YENEEA. The CDR3 loop is CASSGGTANTGELFF. The CDR3 DNA follows: TGTGCCAGCAGCGGGGGGACTGCGAACACCGGGGAGCTGTTTTTT.

The genes are TRBV10-2 and TRBJ1-6, with D tentatively TRBD1 (6 bases). The germline V and J ends were trimmed by 0 bases and 7 bases, with 13 bases remaining between them. The CDR3 is 16 residues long. The germline V gene has CDR1 WSHSY and CDR2 SAAADI. CDR3 nucleotides: TGCGCCAGCAGTGAGTCCGCAGGGGCTGGGAATTCACCCCTCCACTTT. It encodes CASSESAGAGNSPLHF.

The chain uses TRBV7-2 and TRBJ2-7, with TRBD1 as a possible D gene (6 bases). Trimming took 5 bases from V and 3 from J, leaving 17 bases between them. This CDR3 contains 15 residues. Per germline, CDR1 SGHTA and CDR2 FQGNSA. The CDR3 spells CASSPASGTRYEQYF. In DNA, the CDR3 is TGTGCCAGCAGCCCCGCGTCAGGGACACGCTACGAGCAGTACTTC.

In its sample, this clone ranks as medium-sized (0.01 to 0.1%). The chain recombines TRBV5-1 with TRBJ2-1; 8 nucleotides agree with TRBD2. The length of the CDR3 is 16 residues. Germline lookup yields CDR1 SGHRS and CDR2 YFSETQ. V lost 2 bases and J lost 4; bases outside the gene matches: 8. CDR3 bases: TGCGCCAGCAGCTTACGTGCGGGGGGAACGTACAATGAGCAGTTCTTC. It codes for CASSLRAGGTYNEQFF.

This rearrangement joins TRBV14 to TRBJ2-1; 11 nucleotides match TRBD2. CDR1 and CDR2 (germline): SGHDN, FVKESK. V was pared by 4 bases and J by 9 bases, with 8 bases of the junction left unmatched. The CDR3 length is 15 residues. This CDR3 reads CASSRTSGSGSEQFF. The DNA for the CDR3 is TGTGCCAGCAGCCGCACTAGCGGGAGTGGTAGTGAGCAGTTCTTC. The entire variable domain, with the rest obtained from reference TRBV14 and TRBJ2-1, is as follows: EAGVTQFPSHSVIEKGQTVTLRCDPISGHDNLYWYRRVMGKEIKFLLHFVKESKQDESGMPNNRFLAERTGGTYSTLKVQPAELEDSGVYFCASSRTSGSGSEQFFGPGTRLTVL.

The rearrangement uses TRBV19 and TRBJ2-7; 9 nucleotides match TRBD1. The CDR3 loop spans 14 amino acids. Germline V gene lookup returns CDR1 LNHDA and CDR2 SQIVND (reference sequence). The V segment lost 3 bases and the J segment 1 base; nucleotides outside the gene matches: 1. The CDR3 loop reads CASSIGTGSYEQYF. CDR3 DNA sequence: TGTGCCAGTAGTATCGGGACAGGGTCCTACGAGCAGTACTTC. Full variable domain (outside the CDR3, taken from reference TRBV19 and TRBJ2-7): DGGITQSPKYLFRKEGQNVTLSCEQNLNHDAMYWYRQDPGQGLRLIYYSQIVNDFQKGDIAEGYSVSREKKESFPLTVTSAQKNPTAFYLCASSIGTGSYEQYFGPGTRLTVT.